The present T cell receptor beta chain was sequenced within a study of breast tumors, draining lymph nodes, adjacent tissues. Study-wide findings and caveats: Findings are consistent with lymph node origin and intratumoral expansion of most tumor T cells. Tumor repertoires ranked between lymph nodes and nontumor tissue in diversity, with V and J gene preferences.

With respect to this clonotype: The antigen is undetermined.

Samples came from axillary lymph nodes draining the breast cancer. Germline CDR1 is LNHNV and CDR2 is YYDKDF (reference sequence). The CDR3 is 16 amino acids. Trimming cost V 2 bases and J 1 base; bases outside gene matches: 4. TCRdb analysed the multiplex PCR reads with MiXCR anew, one entry per CDR3 protein. The sample holds approximately 180,000 distinct CDR3 sequences, 33% seen once. The chain uses TRBV15 and TRBJ2-7; 11 bases map to TRBD2. Material for sequencing was axillary lymph node tissue. The TCR sequence derives from a female donor with breast cancer. Some clones in this sample may be carry-over from other donors' samples. The CDR3 DNA is TGTGCCACCAGCAGACAGAGACTAGCGGGGTCCTACGAGCAGTACTTC. This encodes CATSRQRLAGSYEQYF.